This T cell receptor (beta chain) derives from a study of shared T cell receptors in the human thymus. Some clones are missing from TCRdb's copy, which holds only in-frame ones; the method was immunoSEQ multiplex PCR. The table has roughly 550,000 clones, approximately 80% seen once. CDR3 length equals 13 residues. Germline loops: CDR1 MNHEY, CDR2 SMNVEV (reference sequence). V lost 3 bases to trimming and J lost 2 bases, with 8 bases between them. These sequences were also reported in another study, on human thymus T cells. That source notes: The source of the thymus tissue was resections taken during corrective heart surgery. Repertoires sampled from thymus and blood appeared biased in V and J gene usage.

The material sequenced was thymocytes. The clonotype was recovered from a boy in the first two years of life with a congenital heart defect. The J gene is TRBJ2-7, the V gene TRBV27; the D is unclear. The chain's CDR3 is CASSLSGPYEQYF. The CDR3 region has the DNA TGTGCCAGCAGTTTGTCAGGTCCCTACGAGCAGTACTTC.